These 3 T cell receptor beta chains were all obtained from the same sample, sequenced in a study of T-cell reconstitution after alpha-beta-depleted transplantation in children. For these TCRs, the target antigens are not known. The library targeted TCRbeta and was prepared with unique molecular identifiers. Each CDR3 protein is one row after TCRdb ran MiXCR on the PCR reads. The repertoire has a few hundred thousand distinct CDR3 sequences, approximately 7.3% of them found once; the top ten carry 9.1%. Study-level findings and limits: Newly made T cells mostly supplied T-cell counts and diversity one year after transplant.

Sequenced material: peripheral blood, taken 360 days after TCRalphabeta/CD19-depleted stem cell transplant. The receptors were sampled from a female patient younger than 10 who had a stem cell transplant for Fanconi anemia, so the T cells may come from the graft donor.

This clonotype was observed many times. The gene calls are TRBV5-1 and TRBJ1-1; TRBD1 matches at 8 bases. V dropped 3 bases and J dropped 0; count of bases not matched to a gene: 7. Germline assignment: CDR1 SGHRS and CDR2 YFSETQ. This CDR3 comprises 16 residues. Here the CDR3 DNA reads TGCGCCAGCAGCTCTAGGACAGGGCGCATGAACACTGAAGCTTTCTTT. It translates to CASSSRTGRMNTEAFF. Supplemented by reference TRBV5-1 and TRBJ1-1, the full variable domain reads KAGVTQTPRYLIKTRGQQVTLSCSPISGHRSVSWYQQTPGQGLQFLFEYFSETQRNKGNFPGRFSGRQFSNSRSEMNVSTLELGDSALYLCASSSRTGRMNTEAFFGQGTRLTVV.

The chain combines TRBV7-9 with TRBJ2-7, with D maybe TRBD2 (5 bases). Germline V gives CDR1 SEHNR, CDR2 FQNEAQ (reference sequence). Trimming shortened V by 5 bases and J by 3 bases, and 14 bases separated the two germline ends. The CDR3 sequence is 14 residues long. The CDR3 DNA sequence: TGTGCCAGCAGCCCGATCGACGGAGGCTACGAGCAGTACTTC. As protein: CASSPIDGGYEQYF.

In its sample, this clonotype was seen many times. This chain connects TRBV29-1 to TRBJ2-5, with 11 bases identical to TRBD2. Losses at the gene ends were 4 bases for V and 2 bases for J; bases not matched to a gene: 3. Germline assignment: CDR1 SQVTM and CDR2 ANQGSEA. The CDR3 extends over 14 amino acids. CDR3 amino acids: CSVAGTSGQETQYF. DNA for the CDR3: TGCAGCGTTGCGGGGACTAGCGGACAAGAGACCCAGTACTTC. Combining the CDR3 with reference TRBV29-1 and TRBJ2-5 gives the whole variable domain SAVISQKPSRDICQRGTSLTIQCQVDSQVTMMFWYRQQPGQSLTLIATANQGSEATYESGFVIDKFPISRPNLTFSTLTVSNMSPEDSSIYLCSVAGTSGQETQYFGPGTRLLVL.